Included here is one T cell receptor beta chain sequence, with context. These data originate in a study of blood T cell repertoires in COVID-19. At the level of the study: Donors in the United States, Italy and Spain gave samples during acute or convalescent COVID-19. T cells, B-cell-depleted T cells, or PBMCs provided the cDNA or gDNA that served as material.

The repertoire was sequenced with immunoSEQ multiplex PCR; TCRdb's copy has only in-frame clones and lacks some. The profile shows around 290,000 clones, roughly nine tenths of them singletons. The CDR3 runs 17 residues. Per germline, CDR1 SGHAT and CDR2 FQNNGV. Trimming at V came to 2 bases and at J to 0 bases, leaving 6 bases not matched to a gene. In Seattle, patients joined the study during active infection and were tracked longitudinally. The clonotype was recovered from a woman under 40 with COVID-19, enrolled during active disease. The sample was peripheral blood. V is TRBV11-2 and J is TRBJ2-7, with 11 bases lining up with TRBD2. The CDR3 here is CASSLRIAGGSSYEQYF. DNA of the CDR3: TGTGCCAGCAGCTTAAGAATAGCGGGAGGGAGCTCCTACGAGCAGTACTTC.